This TCR beta chain was documented in a study of breast tumors, draining lymph nodes, adjacent tissues. Study-level points and caveats: Compared with basal-like, luminal-like tumors shared significantly more repertoire with nontumor tissue. The data were judged consistent with most tumor T cells coming from lymph node and expanding in tumor. Compared with lymph nodes, tumors were less diverse; compared with nontumor tissue, more. Data only fit, rather than demonstrated, lymph node origin of most tumor T cells.

With regard to this clonotype: The antigen is unknown.

TCRdb ran MiXCR on the multiplex PCR reads and lists one entry per CDR3 protein. This sample carries around 230,000 distinct CDR3 sequences, around 35% of them seen once, and the ten largest clones take approximately 3.6%. Breast cancer patients provided tissue from their axillary draining lymph nodes. Per the germline V gene, CDR1 is LGHNA and CDR2 is YSLEER. The CDR3 sequence is 15 residues long. V was shortened by 0 bases and J by 8 bases, with 16 bases between the two germline ends. Sequenced: axillary lymph node tissue. The sequence was collected from a female donor with breast cancer. Some clones in this sample may be carry-over from other donors' samples. The chain recombines TRBV4-3 with TRBJ1-2; possible D gene TRBD1, 6 bases. CDR3 DNA: TGCGCCAGCAGCCAAGACAGAGCGGCTACAGGGGGCTACACCTTC. It yields the protein CASSQDRAATGGYTF.